Below are 9 T cell receptor beta chains sequenced from a single sample in a study of T cell changes during pregnancy in multiple sclerosis. Here immunoSEQ multiplex PCR was the method, and the copy in TCRdb shows in-frame clones only, minus some. Among roughly 110,000 clones listed, around 90% were seen once. This material consisted of peripheral blood, taken after pregnancy. These receptors were collected from a female donor with multiple sclerosis, enrolled in a pregnancy study.

CDR3 coding DNA: TGTGCCTCTGGGGGGGGGCGTCCCGGGGAGCTGTTTTTT. Translated: CASGGGRPGELFF. The chain combines TRBV11-2 with TRBJ2-2; a weak D match, TRBD2 (7 bases). With 11 bases removed from V and 6 bases from J, the gap between germline ends came to 16 bases. This CDR3 has 13 amino acids. Germline V gene lookup returns CDR1 SGHAT and CDR2 FQNNGV.

The genes are TRBV28 and TRBJ2-1; unclear D gene. The CDR3 has 15 residues. Germline V lookup: CDR1 MDHEN, CDR2 SYDVKM. V lost 6 bases, J lost 3 bases, and 15 bases lay in between. The CDR3 sequence: CASSLPATFYNEQFF. CDR3 DNA sequence: TGTGCCAGCAGCTTACCCGCGACTTTCTACAATGAGCAGTTCTTC.

This chain links TRBV5-6 with TRBJ2-2; D gene unclear. Germline CDR1 is SGHDT and CDR2 is YYEEEE. The germline V and J ends were trimmed by 0 bases and 0 bases, with 9 bases remaining between them. The CDR3 has 16 amino acids. The CDR3 DNA reads as TGTGCCAGCAGCTTGGTCTCGCGGACGAACACCGGGGAGCTGTTTTTT. Protein product: CASSLVSRTNTGELFF. The variable domain in full, with the rest retrieved from reference TRBV5-6 and TRBJ2-2, is DAGVTQSPTHLIKTRGQQVTLRCSPKSGHDTVSWYQQALGQGPQFIFQYYEEEERQRGNFPDRFSGHQFPNYSSELNVNALLLGDSALYLCASSLVSRTNTGELFFGEGSRLTVL.

The chain combines TRBV19 with TRBJ1-1; a possible D gene is TRBD1 (5 bases). CDR3 length: 15 residues. Deletions cut 11 bases from V and 3 bases from J, with 22 bases between. Germline V gene sequence: CDR1 LNHDA, CDR2 SQIVND (reference sequence). CDR3 region: CARPRGGMNHTEAFF. Here the CDR3 DNA reads TGTGCCCGACCGCGGGGGGGTATGAATCACACTGAAGCTTTCTTT.

The genes are TRBV5-1 and TRBJ2-1; TRBD1 aligns across 7 bases. The CDR3 covers 15 residues. Germline CDR1 and CDR2: SGHRS and YFSETQ. V lost 0 bases, J lost 7 bases, and 7 bases stayed unmatched. DNA for the CDR3: TGCGCCAGCAGCTTGGGACAGGGAGTCGGTAATGAGCAGTTCTTC. Amino acids: CASSLGQGVGNEQFF.

This clone was counted once. This sequence joins TRBV2 and TRBJ1-1; D is possibly TRBD1 (5 bases). V was shortened by 2 bases and J by 5 bases, with 9 bases between the two germline ends. Germline V lookup: CDR1 SNHLY, CDR2 FYNNEI. The CDR3 contains 13 residues. The CDR3 DNA reads TGTGCCAGCAGTGAACAGGCAGGGACTGAAGCTTTCTTT. Protein: CASSEQAGTEAFF.

The J gene is TRBJ1-3, the V gene TRBV4-1, with TRBD1 as a possible D gene (5 bases). This CDR3 comprises 18 residues. Germline loops: CDR1 MGHRA, CDR2 YSYEKL. The germline V and J ends were trimmed by 1 base and 1 base, with 17 bases remaining between them. CDR3 bases: TGCGCCAGCAGCCAAGGAAGGCTGGGGTCAGGGTCTGGAAACACCATATATTTT. Protein: CASSQGRLGSGSGNTIYF.

The chain recombines TRBV6-1 with TRBJ1-1; TRBD1 matches at 11 bases. V was pared by 6 bases and J by 5 bases, with 5 bases of the junction left unmatched. Germline values: CDR1 MNHNS, CDR2 SASEGT. The CDR3 totals 14 residues. The CDR3 spells CASRDRGPRTEAFF. CDR3 nucleotides: TGTGCCAGCAGGGACAGGGGGCCTCGAACTGAAGCTTTCTTT.

The sample holds a few counts of this clone. The rearrangement joins TRBV5-1 to TRBJ1-1; 7 nucleotides line up with TRBD1. This CDR3 is 14 amino acids long. J lost 5 bases, V lost 6 bases, and 10 bases had no gene match. The germline V gene encodes CDR1 SGHRS and CDR2 YFSETQ. CDR3 nucleotide sequence: TGCGCCAGCACCCTGCAGGGGGAAGGGACTGAAGCTTTCTTT. Translating it yields CASTLQGEGTEAFF.